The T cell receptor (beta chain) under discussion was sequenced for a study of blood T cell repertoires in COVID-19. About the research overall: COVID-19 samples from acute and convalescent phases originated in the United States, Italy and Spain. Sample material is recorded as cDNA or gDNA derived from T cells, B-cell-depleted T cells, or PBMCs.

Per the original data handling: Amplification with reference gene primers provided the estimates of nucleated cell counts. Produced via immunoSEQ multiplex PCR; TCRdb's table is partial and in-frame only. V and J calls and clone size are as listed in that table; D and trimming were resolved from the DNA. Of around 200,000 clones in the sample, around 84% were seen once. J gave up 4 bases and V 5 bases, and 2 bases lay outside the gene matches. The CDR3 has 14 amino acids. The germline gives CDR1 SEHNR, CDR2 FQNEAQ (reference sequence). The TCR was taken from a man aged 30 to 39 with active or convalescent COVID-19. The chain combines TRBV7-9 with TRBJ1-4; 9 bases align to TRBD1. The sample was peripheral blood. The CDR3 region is CASSGTGFNEKLFF. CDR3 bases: TGTGCCAGCAGCGGGACAGGGTTTAATGAAAAACTGTTTTTT.